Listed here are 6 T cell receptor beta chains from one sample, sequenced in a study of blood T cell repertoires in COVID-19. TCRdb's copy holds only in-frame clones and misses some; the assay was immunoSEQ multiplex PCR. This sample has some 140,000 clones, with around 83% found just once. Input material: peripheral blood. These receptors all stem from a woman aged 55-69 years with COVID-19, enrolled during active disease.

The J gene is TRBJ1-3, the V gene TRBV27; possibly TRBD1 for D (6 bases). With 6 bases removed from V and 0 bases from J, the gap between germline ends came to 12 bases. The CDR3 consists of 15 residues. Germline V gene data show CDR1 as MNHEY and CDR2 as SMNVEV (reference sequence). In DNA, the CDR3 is TGTGCCAGCAGGGACAGTGGGATCTCTGGAAACACCATATATTTT. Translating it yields CASRDSGISGNTIYF.

The CDR3 spells CATSDLRTDRGYTF. The CDR3, as DNA: TGTGCCACCAGTGATTTAAGAACGGACAGAGGCTACACCTTC. The chain uses TRBV24-1 and TRBJ1-2; weak D call: TRBD1 (6 bases). The CDR3 spans 14 residues. Trimming took 1 base from V and 8 from J, leaving 13 bases between them. CDR1 is KGHDR and CDR2 is SFDVKD in the germline V gene.

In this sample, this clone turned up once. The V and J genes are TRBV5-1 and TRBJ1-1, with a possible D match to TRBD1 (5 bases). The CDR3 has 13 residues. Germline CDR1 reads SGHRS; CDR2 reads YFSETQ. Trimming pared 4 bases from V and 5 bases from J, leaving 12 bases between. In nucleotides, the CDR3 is TGCGCCAGCAGCCCGGTGGGGGGGACTGAAGCTTTCTTT. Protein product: CASSPVGGTEAFF. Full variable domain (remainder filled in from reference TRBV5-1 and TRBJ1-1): KAGVTQTPRYLIKTRGQQVTLSCSPISGHRSVSWYQQTPGQGLQFLFEYFSETQRNKGNFPGRFSGRQFSNSRSEMNVSTLELGDSALYLCASSPVGGTEAFFGQGTRLTVV.

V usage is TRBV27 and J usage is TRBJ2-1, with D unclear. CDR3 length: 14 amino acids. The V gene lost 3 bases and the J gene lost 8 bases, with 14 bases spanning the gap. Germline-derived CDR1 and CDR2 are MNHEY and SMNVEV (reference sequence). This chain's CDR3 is CASSFSRLRDEQFF. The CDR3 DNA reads TGTGCCAGCAGTTTTAGTCGTCTCCGGGATGAGCAGTTCTTC.

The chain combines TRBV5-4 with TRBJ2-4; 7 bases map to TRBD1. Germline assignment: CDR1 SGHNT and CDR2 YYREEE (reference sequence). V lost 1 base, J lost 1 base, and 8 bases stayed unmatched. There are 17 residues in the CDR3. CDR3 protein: CASSLSSGGRAKNIQYF. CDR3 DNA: TGTGCCAGCAGCTTGAGTTCAGGGGGTAGGGCCAAAAACATTCAGTACTTC.

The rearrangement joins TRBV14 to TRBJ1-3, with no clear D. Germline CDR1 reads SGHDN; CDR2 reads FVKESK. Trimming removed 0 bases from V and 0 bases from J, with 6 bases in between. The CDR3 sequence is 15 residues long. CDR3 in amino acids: CASSQENSSGNTIYF. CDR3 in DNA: TGTGCCAGCAGCCAAGAAAACAGCTCTGGAAACACCATATATTTT.